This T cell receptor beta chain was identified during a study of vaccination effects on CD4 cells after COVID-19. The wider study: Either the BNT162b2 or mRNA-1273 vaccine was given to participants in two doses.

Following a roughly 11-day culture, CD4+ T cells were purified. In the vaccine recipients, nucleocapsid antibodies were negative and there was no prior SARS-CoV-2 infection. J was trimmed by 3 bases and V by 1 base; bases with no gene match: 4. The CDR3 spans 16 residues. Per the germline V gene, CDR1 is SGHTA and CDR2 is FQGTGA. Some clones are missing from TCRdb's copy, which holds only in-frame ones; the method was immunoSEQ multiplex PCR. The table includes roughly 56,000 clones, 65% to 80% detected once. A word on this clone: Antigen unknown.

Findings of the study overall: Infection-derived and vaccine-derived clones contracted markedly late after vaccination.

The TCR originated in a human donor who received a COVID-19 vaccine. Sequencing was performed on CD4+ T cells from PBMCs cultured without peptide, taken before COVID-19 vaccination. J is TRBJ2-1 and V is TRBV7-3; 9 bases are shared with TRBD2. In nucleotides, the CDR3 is TGTGCCAGCAGCTTAATGAGGACTAGCGACTACAATGAGCAGTTCTTC. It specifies CASSLMRTSDYNEQFF.